What follows is one TCR beta chain and its context. There are 14 residues in the CDR3. The V end lost 2 bases, the J end lost 3 bases, and 10 bases lay between the germline ends. Germline CDR1 and CDR2: SEHNR and FQNEAQ (reference sequence). This sample is part of a study of T cell changes during pregnancy in multiple sclerosis. Repertoires were generated with immunoSEQ multiplex PCR, while TCRdb's copy carries only in-frame clones and drops some. Of about 80,000 clones detected, roughly 94% appear once; the ten largest clones hold 1.4% to 1.5%. The gene calls are TRBV7-9 and TRBJ1-1; TRBD1 might be the D (6 bases). Source: peripheral blood, taken before pregnancy. The TCR was taken from a female donor with multiple sclerosis, enrolled in a pregnancy study. CDR3 DNA sequence: TGTGCCAGCAGCTTAAGGGGGGGAGACACTGAAGCTTTCTTT. Protein: CASSLRGGDTEAFF.